The clone carrying this T cell receptor beta chain occurred many times. Its antigen is still unknown. The source of the sample is a study of CD8 T cells in ankylosing spondylitis. Study conclusions and caveats: The study identified a TCR beta motif of several highly homologous variants that appeared characteristic of ankylosing spondylitis blood. There was reportedly significant enrichment of clones that were disease-linked in matched ankylosing spondylitis synovial fluid.

CDR1 and CDR2 (germline): SQVTM, ANQGSEA. The CDR3 contains 13 residues. The ends lost 6 bases at V and 0 bases at J; junction bases unmatched: 1. Quantitative 5'-RACE was performed with molecular barcodes, and it yielded the TCR beta libraries. TCRdb re-analysed the 5' RACE reads in MiXCR, keeping a single row per CDR3 protein. The repertoire consists of around 32,000 distinct CDR3 sequences, with about 7% occurring once and the leading ten covering roughly 10%. This sequence originates from a male donor with ankylosing spondylitis or in good health (not recorded which). Input material: blood, either unsorted or a sorted T cell fraction (not recorded which). This chain connects TRBV29-1 to TRBJ1-3, with 8 bases identical to TRBD1. The CDR3 DNA sequence: TGCAGCGTCGGACAGGGCTCTGGAAACACCATATATTTT. As protein: CSVGQGSGNTIYF.